This TCR beta chain emerged from a study of shared clonotypes between healthy human individuals. This clone has a handful of counts. Replicate PCRs for unsorted PBMC used 250 to 300 ng DNA (roughly 29,000 T cell genomes). TCRdb's copy holds only in-frame clones and misses some; the assay was immunoSEQ multiplex PCR. The sample lists approximately 470,000 clones; about 72% were seen once. In germline, CDR1 is MRHNA, CDR2 SNTAGT. With V trimmed by 4 bases and J by 4 bases, 8 bases remained unmatched. The CDR3 has 15 amino acids. Healthy and HIV-negative, the adult donors had no recent acute infections or vaccinations.

The TCR originated in a woman aged 40 to 55 in good health. Some clones in this sample may be carry-over from other donors' samples. Sequenced sample: PBMCs. The chain has TRBV6-4 and TRBJ1-1, with 8 bases identical to TRBD1. As DNA, the CDR3 is TGTGCCAGCAGTGTCAACACAGGGGGTAGCACTGAAGCTTTCTTT. It translates to CASSVNTGGSTEAFF.